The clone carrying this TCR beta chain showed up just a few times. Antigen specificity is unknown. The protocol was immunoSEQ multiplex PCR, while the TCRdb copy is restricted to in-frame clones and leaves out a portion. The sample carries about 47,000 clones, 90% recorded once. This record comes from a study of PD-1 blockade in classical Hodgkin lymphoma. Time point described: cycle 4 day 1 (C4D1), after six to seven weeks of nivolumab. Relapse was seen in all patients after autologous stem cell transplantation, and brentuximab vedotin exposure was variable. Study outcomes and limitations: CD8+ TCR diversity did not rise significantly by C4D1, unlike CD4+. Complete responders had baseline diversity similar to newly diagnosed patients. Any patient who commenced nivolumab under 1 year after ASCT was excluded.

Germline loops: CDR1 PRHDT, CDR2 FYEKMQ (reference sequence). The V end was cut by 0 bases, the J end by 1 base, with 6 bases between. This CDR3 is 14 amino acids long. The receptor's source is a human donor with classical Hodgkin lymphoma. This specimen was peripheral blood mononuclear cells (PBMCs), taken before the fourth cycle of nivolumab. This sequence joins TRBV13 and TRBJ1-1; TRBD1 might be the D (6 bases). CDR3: CASSLGQGNTEAFF. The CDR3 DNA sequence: TGTGCCAGCAGCTTAGGACAGGGGAACACTGAAGCTTTCTTT.